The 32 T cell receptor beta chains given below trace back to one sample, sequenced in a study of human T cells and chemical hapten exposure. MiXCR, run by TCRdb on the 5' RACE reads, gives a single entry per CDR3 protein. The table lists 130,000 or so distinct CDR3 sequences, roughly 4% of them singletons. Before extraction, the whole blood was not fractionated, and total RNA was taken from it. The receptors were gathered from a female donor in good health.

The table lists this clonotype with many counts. In DNA form, the CDR3 reads TGTGCCAGCAGTGCCGGGACAGGGGGCTGGACTGAAGCTTTCTTT. This codes for CASSAGTGGWTEAFF. The chain employs TRBV27 and TRBJ1-1; 12 nucleotides match TRBD1. CDR3 length: 15 amino acids. V shed 5 bases and J 5 bases; nucleotides not matched to a gene: 6. Germline V gene lookup returns CDR1 MNHEY and CDR2 SMNVEV (reference sequence).

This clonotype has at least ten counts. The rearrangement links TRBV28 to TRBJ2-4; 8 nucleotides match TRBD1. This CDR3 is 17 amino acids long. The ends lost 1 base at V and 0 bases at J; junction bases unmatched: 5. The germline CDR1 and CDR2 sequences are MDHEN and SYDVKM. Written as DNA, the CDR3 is TGTGCCAGCAGTTTATTGCACAGGGGGGTAGCCAAAAACATTCAGTACTTC. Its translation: CASSLLHRGVAKNIQYF.

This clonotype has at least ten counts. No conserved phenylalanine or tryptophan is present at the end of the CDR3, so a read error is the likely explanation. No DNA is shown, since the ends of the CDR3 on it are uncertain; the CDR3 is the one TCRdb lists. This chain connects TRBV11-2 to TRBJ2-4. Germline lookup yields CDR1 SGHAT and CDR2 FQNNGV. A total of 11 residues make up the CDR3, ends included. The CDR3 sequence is CASSLASRLRI.

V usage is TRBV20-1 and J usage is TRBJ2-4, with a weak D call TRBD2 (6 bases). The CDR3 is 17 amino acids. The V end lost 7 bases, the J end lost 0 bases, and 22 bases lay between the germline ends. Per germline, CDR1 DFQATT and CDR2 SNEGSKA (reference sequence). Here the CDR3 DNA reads TGCAGTGTCTCGGGTTCTGGGGGGAGACGAGCCAAAAACATTCAGTACTTC. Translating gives CSVSGSGGRRAKNIQYF.

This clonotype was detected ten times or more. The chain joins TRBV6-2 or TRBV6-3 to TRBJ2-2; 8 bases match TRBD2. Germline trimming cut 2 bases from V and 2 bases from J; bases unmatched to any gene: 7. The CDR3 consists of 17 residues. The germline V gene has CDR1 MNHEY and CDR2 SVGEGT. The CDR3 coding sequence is TGTGCCAGCAGTTACCGGCCTAGCGGGCGTAACACCGGGGAGCTGTTTTTT. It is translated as CASSYRPSGRNTGELFF.

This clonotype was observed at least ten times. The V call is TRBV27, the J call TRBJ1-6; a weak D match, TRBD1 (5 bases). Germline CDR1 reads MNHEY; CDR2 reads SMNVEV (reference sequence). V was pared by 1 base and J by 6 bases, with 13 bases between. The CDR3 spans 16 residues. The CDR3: CASSLYAGRPNSPLHF. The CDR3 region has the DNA TGTGCCAGCAGTTTATATGCGGGACGACCTAATTCACCCCTCCACTTT.

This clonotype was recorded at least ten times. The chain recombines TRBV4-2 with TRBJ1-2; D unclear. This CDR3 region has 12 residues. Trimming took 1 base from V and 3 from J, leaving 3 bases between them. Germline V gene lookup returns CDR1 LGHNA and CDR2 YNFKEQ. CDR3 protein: CASSQGYYGYTF. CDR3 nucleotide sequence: TGTGCCAGCAGCCAAGGTTACTATGGCTACACCTTC.

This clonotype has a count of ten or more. The DNA of the CDR3 is TGTGCCAGCAGCCAAGATAGTATATTGAACACTGAAGCTTTCTTT. Its translation is CASSQDSILNTEAFF. The chain recombines TRBV3-1 with TRBJ1-1; D remains unclear. The CDR3 runs 15 residues. CDR1 is LGHDT, CDR2 YNNKEL, per germline (reference sequence). Trimming shortened V by 0 bases and J by 0 bases, and 8 bases separated the two germline ends.

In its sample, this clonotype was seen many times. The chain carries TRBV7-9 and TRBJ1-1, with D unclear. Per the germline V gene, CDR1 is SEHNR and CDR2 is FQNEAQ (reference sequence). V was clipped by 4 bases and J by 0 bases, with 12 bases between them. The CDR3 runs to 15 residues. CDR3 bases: TGTGCCAGCAGCTATCAATCCGGACTGAACACTGAAGCTTTCTTT. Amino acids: CASSYQSGLNTEAFF.

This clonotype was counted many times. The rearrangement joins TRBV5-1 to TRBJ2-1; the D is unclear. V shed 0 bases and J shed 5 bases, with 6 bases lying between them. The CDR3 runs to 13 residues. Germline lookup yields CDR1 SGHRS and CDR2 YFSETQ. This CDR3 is CASSLGTHNEQFF. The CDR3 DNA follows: TGCGCCAGCAGCTTGGGAACTCACAATGAGCAGTTCTTC.

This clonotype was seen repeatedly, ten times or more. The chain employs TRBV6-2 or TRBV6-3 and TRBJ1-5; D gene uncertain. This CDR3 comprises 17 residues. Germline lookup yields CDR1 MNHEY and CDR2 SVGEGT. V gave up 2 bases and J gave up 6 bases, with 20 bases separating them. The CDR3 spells CASSYGGFAQLVQPQHF. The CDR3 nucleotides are TGTGCCAGCAGTTACGGAGGGTTTGCACAGTTAGTTCAGCCCCAGCATTTT.

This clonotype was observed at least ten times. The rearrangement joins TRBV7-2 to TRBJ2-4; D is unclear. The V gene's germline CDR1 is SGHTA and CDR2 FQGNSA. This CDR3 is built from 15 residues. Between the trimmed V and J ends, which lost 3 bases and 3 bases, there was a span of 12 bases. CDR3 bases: TGTGCCAGCAGCTTCCGTCGATCCAACAAAAACATTCAGTACTTC. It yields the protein CASSFRRSNKNIQYF.

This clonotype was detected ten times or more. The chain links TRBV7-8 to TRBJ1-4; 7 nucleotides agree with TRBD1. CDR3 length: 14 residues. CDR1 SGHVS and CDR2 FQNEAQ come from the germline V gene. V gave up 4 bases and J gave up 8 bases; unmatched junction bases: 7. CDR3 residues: CASSSGGSGEKLFF. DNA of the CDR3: TGTGCCAGCAGCTCAGGGGGGTCGGGAGAAAAACTGTTTTTT.

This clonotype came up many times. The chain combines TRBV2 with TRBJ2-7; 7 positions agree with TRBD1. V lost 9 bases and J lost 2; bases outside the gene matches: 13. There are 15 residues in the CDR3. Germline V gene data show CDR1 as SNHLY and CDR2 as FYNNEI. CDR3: CASSTAGTDTYEQYF. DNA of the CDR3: TGTGCCAGTTCTACCGCCGGGACAGATACCTACGAGCAGTACTTC.

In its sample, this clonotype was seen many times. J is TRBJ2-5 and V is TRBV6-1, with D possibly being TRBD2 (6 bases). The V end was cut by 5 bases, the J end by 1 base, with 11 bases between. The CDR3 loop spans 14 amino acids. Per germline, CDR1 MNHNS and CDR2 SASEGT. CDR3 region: CASSRGGVQETQYF. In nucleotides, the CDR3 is TGTGCCAGCAGTCGCGGCGGGGTCCAAGAGACCCAGTACTTC.

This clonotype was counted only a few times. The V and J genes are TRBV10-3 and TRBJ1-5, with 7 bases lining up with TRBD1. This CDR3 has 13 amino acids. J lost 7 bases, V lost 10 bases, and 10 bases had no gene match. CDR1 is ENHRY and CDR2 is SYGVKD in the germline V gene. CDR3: CATSTGPRQPQHF. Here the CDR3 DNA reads TGTGCCACCTCGACAGGGCCTCGACAGCCCCAGCATTTT.

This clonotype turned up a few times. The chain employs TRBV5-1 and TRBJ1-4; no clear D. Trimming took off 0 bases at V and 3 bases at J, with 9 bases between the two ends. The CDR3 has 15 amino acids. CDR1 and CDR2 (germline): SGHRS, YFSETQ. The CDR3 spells CASSLAWQPNEKLFF. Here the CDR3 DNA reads TGCGCCAGCAGCTTGGCTTGGCAACCTAATGAAAAACTGTTTTTT.

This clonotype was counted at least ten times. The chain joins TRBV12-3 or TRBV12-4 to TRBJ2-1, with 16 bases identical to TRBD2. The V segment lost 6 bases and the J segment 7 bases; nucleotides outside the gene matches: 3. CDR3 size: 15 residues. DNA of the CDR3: TGTGCCAGCAGGGGACTAGCGGGGGGGCCAAATGAGCAGTTCTTC. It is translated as CASRGLAGGPNEQFF.

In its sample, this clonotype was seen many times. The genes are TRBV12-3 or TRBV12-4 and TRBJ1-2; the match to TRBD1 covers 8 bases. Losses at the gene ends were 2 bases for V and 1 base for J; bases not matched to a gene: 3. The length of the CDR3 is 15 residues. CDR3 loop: CASSLIQGGNYGYTF. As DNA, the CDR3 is TGTGCCAGCAGTTTAATACAGGGGGGTAACTATGGCTACACCTTC.

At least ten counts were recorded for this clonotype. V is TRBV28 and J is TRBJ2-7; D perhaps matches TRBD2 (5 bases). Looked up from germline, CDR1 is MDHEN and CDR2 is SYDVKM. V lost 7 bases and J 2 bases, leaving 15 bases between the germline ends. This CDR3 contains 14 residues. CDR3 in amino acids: CASTESIGAYEQYF. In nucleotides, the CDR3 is TGTGCCAGCACTGAGTCAATCGGGGCCTACGAGCAGTACTTC. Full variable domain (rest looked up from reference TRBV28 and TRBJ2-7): DVKVTQSSRYLVKRTGEKVFLECVQDMDHENMFWYRQDPGLGLRLIYFSYDVKMKEKGDIPEGYSVSREKKERFSLILESASTNQTSMYLCASTESIGAYEQYFGPGTRLTVT.

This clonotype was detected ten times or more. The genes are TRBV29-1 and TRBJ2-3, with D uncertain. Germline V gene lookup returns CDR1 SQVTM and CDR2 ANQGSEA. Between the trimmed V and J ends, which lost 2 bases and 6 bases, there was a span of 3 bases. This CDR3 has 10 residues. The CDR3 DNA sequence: TGCAGCGTTGAATGGGATACGCAGTATTTT. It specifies CSVEWDTQYF.

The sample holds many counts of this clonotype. The CDR3 DNA reads TGTGCCAGCAGCCAGGGCATTGGCAGGGGTCGAGATGGCTACACCTTC. Protein product: CASSQGIGRGRDGYTF. V gene TRBV3-1 combines with J gene TRBJ1-2, with D possibly being TRBD1 (6 bases). V gave up 3 bases and J gave up 6 bases, with 20 bases separating them. This CDR3 is built from 16 residues. The germline gives CDR1 LGHDT, CDR2 YNNKEL (reference sequence).

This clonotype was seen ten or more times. The CDR3 region has the DNA TGTGCCAGCAGTGATCTGGAACAGGGGGATGATATTGAGCAGTTCTTC. Its protein product is CASSDLEQGDDIEQFF. The chain carries TRBV2 and TRBJ2-1; 8 bases are shared with TRBD1. This CDR3 has 16 amino acids. The V gene end was trimmed by 3 bases and the J gene end by 9 bases; junction bases not matched to a gene: 13. Germline values: CDR1 SNHLY, CDR2 FYNNEI. The full variable domain, in which reference TRBV2 and TRBJ2-1 provide the parts outside the CDR3, is EPEVTQTPSHQVTQMGQEVILRCVPISNHLYFYWYRQILGQKVEFLVSFYNNEISEKSEIFDDQFSVERPDGSNFTLKIRSTKLEDSAMYFCASSDLEQGDDIEQFFGPGTRLTVL.

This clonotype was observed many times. CDR3 residues: CSARDQASPHNQPQHF. In nucleotides, the CDR3 is TGCAGTGCTAGAGATCAGGCGAGCCCACACAATCAGCCCCAGCATTTT. The chain links TRBV20-1 to TRBJ1-5, with D unresolved. The CDR3 covers 16 residues. Between the trimmed V and J ends, which lost 0 bases and 3 bases, there was a span of 15 bases. Germline V CDR1 and CDR2: DFQATT, SNEGSKA (reference sequence).

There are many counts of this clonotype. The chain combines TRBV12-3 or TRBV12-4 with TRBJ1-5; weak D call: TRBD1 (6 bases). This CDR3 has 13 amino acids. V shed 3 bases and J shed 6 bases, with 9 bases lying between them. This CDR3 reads CASSFRGGQPQHF. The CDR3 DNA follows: TGTGCCAGCAGTTTCAGGGGTGGTCAGCCCCAGCATTTT.

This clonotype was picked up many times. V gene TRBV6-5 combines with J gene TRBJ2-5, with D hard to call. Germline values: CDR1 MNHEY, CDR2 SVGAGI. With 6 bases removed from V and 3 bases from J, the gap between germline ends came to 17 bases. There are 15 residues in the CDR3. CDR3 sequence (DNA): TGTGCCAGCAGCCGACCGACCCATAGAGAAGAGACCCAGTACTTC. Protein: CASSRPTHREETQYF.

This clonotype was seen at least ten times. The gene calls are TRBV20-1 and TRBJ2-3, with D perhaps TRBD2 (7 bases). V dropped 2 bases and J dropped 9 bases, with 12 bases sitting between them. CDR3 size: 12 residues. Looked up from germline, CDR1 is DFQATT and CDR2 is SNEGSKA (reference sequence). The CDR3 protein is CSARWTGGTQYF. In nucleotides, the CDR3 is TGCAGTGCTAGATGGACGGGGGGCACGCAGTATTTT.

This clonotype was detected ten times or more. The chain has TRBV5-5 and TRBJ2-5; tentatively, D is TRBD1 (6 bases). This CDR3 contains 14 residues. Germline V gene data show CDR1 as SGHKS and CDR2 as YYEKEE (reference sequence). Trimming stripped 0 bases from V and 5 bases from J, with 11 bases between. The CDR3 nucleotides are TGTGCCAGCAGCTTGGTACAGGGTTACGAGACCCAGTACTTC. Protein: CASSLVQGYETQYF.

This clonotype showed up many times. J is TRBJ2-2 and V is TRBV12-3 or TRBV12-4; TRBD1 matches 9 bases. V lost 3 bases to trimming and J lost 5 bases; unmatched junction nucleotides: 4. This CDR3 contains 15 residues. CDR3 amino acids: CASSFSDRGTGELFF. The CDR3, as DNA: TGTGCCAGCAGTTTTAGTGACAGGGGGACCGGGGAGCTGTTTTTT.

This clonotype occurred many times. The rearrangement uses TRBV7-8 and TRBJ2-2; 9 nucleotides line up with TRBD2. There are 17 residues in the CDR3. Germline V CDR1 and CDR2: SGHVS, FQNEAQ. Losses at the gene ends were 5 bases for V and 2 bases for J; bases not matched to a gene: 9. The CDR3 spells CASSRGPSGVNTGELFF. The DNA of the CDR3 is TGTGCCAGCAGCAGGGGGCCTAGCGGGGTAAACACCGGGGAGCTGTTTTTT.

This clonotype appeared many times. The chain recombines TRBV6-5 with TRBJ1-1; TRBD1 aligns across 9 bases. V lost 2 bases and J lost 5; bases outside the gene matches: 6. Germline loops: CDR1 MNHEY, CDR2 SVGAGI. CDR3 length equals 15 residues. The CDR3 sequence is CASSYGTGIPTEAFF. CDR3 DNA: TGTGCCAGCAGTTACGGGACAGGGATCCCGACTGAAGCTTTCTTT.

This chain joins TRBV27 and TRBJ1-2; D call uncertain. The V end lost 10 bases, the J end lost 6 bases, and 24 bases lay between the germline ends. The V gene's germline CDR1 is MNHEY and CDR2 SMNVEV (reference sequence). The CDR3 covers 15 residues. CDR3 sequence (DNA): TGTGCCACTTCCAACCGACCCCCTGGACTTGATGGCTACACCTTC. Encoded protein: CATSNRPPGLDGYTF.